The next 31 T cell receptor beta chains were all read from a single sample in a study of neurological immune-mediated disorders. TCRdb fed the 5' RACE reads into MiXCR, producing one record per CDR3 protein. The data show roughly 4,100 distinct CDR3 sequences, about 30% seen once. The sequencing sample was made of CD8+ T cells from blood. Every receptor here comes from a man aged 50 or older with HTLV-1-associated myelopathy (HAM/TSP).

The V gene is TRBV9, the J gene TRBJ2-6; TRBD1 or TRBD2 may be the D gene (5 bases each). The CDR3 covers 16 residues. Trimming took off 1 base at V and 0 bases at J, with 8 bases between the two ends. The germline V gene has CDR1 SGDLS and CDR2 YYNGEE. CDR3 coding DNA: TGTGCCAGCAGCGTACGGGACCTCTCTGGGGCCAACGTCCTGACTTTC. Translating gives CASSVRDLSGANVLTF. The entire variable domain, with the rest obtained from reference TRBV9 and TRBJ2-6, is as follows: DSGVTQTPKHLITATGQRVTLRCSPRSGDLSVYWYQQSLDQGLQFLIQYYNGEERAKGNILERFSAQQFPDLHSELNLSSLELGDSALYFCASSVRDLSGANVLTFGAGSRLTVL.

This clonotype was counted ten times or more. J is TRBJ1-5 and V is TRBV19; D might be TRBD1 (6 bases). CDR3 length: 16 residues. Germline assignment: CDR1 LNHDA and CDR2 SQIVND (reference sequence). V lost 3 bases to trimming and J lost 0 bases, with 12 bases between them. CDR3 in DNA: TGTGCCAGTAGTATGGGGGCCGTTCATAGCAATCAGCCCCAGCATTTT. The encoded protein is CASSMGAVHSNQPQHF.

CDR3 loop: CASRSTGIPDNTQYF. DNA of the CDR3: TGTGCCAGCAGATCGACAGGGATTCCCGATAATACGCAGTATTTT. The chain employs TRBV13 and TRBJ2-3, with 7 bases fitting TRBD1. This CDR3 contains 15 residues. Germline lookup yields CDR1 PRHDT and CDR2 FYEKMQ (reference sequence). Trimming took 6 bases from V and 7 from J; bases not matched to a gene: 13.

This clonotype is categorized as medium-sized. The chain uses TRBV7-8 and TRBJ1-2; D is unclear. Trimming took off 1 base at V and 4 bases at J, with 4 bases between the two ends. The CDR3 totals 12 residues. CDR1 and CDR2 (germline): SGHVS, FQNEAQ. CDR3 DNA sequence: TGTGCCAGCAGCTTAGACAGCTATGGCTACACCTTC. It codes for CASSLDSYGYTF.

By frequency in the sample, this clonotype is medium-sized. The chain carries TRBV2 and TRBJ1-4, with D unclear. V lost 3 bases and J 8 bases, leaving 13 bases between the germline ends. CDR1 is SNHLY, CDR2 FYNNEI, per germline. The CDR3 length is 14 residues. In DNA form, the CDR3 reads TGTGCCAGCAGTGACCAAGGCGAGGAGGAAAAACTGTTTTTT. Amino acids: CASSDQGEEEKLFF.

The chain is built from TRBV28 and TRBJ2-1, with D possibly matching TRBD1 (6 bases). Germline-derived CDR1 and CDR2 are MDHEN and SYDVKM. The germline V and J ends were trimmed by 6 bases and 7 bases, with 19 bases remaining between them. This CDR3 is 15 amino acids long. The DNA for the CDR3 is TGTGCCAGCAGCGAGGTCTATCCCCAGGGGAATGAGCAGTTCTTC. Amino acids: CASSEVYPQGNEQFF. The full variable domain, completed using reference TRBV28 and TRBJ2-1, is DVKVTQSSRYLVKRTGEKVFLECVQDMDHENMFWYRQDPGLGLRLIYFSYDVKMKEKGDIPEGYSVSREKKERFSLILESASTNQTSMYLCASSEVYPQGNEQFFGPGTRLTVL.

The table lists this clonotype with many counts. The V gene is TRBV19, the J gene TRBJ2-1, with D hard to call. Trimming took 1 base from V and 7 from J, leaving 8 bases between them. Per germline, CDR1 LNHDA and CDR2 SQIVND (reference sequence). The CDR3 is 13 amino acids. The CDR3, as DNA: TGTGCCAGTAGTATAGCTCAGCTAAATGAGCAGTTCTTC. This sequence encodes CASSIAQLNEQFF.

Sample share makes this clonotype large. This chain joins TRBV25-1 and TRBJ1-1; 7 bases line up with TRBD1. Germline-derived CDR1 and CDR2 are MGHDK and SYGVNS. The CDR3 runs to 15 residues. After removal of 4 bases from V and 3 bases from J, the junction contained 8 bases not matched to a gene. CDR3 sequence (DNA): TGTGCCAGCAGTGCCACAGGGGAAGGGGACACTGAAGCTTTCTTT. Its translation: CASSATGEGDTEAFF. Full variable domain (missing parts from reference TRBV25-1 and TRBJ1-1): EADIYQTPRYLVIGTGKKITLECSQTMGHDKMYWYQQDPGMELHLIHYSYGVNSTEKGDLSSESTVSRIRTEHFPLTLESARPSHTSQYLCASSATGEGDTEAFFGQGTRLTVV.

V usage is TRBV4-3 and J usage is TRBJ1-1; 7 nucleotides agree with TRBD1. V shed 0 bases, J shed 1 base, and the junction held 2 bases outside the gene matches. The CDR3 totals 15 residues. Germline assignment: CDR1 LGHNA and CDR2 YSLEER. CDR3 residues: CASSQETGWNTEAFF. CDR3 DNA: TGCGCCAGCAGCCAAGAGACAGGGTGGAACACTGAAGCTTTCTTT.

Ten or more counts support this clonotype. The rearrangement uses TRBV20-1 and TRBJ2-3; 9 nucleotides agree with TRBD2. V dropped 3 bases and J dropped 2; count of bases not matched to a gene: 6. The CDR3 has 15 residues. Germline assignment: CDR1 DFQATT and CDR2 SNEGSKA (reference sequence). CDR3 nucleotide sequence: TGCAGTGCTAGCCCCCCTAGCGGGGCCACAGATACGCAGTATTTT. Translation gives CSASPPSGATDTQYF.

This clonotype was seen ten or more times. V and J are TRBV7-9 and TRBJ2-7, with D unclear. There are 11 residues in the CDR3. V gave up 5 bases and J gave up 1 base, with 3 bases separating them. Germline assignment: CDR1 SEHNR and CDR2 FQNEAQ (reference sequence). This CDR3 is CASSPSYEQYF. Here the CDR3 DNA reads TGTGCCAGCAGCCCTTCCTACGAGCAGTACTTC.

This clonotype came up many times. The V gene is TRBV7-2, the J gene TRBJ1-6; possible D gene TRBD1, 5 bases. Deletions cut 4 bases from V and 0 bases from J, with 7 bases between. The CDR3 sequence is 15 residues long. Germline values: CDR1 SGHTA, CDR2 FQGNSA. CDR3 protein: CASSWGSSYNSPLHF. DNA for the CDR3: TGTGCCAGCAGCTGGGGGAGCTCCTATAATTCACCCCTCCACTTT.

This clonotype was counted ten times or more. The chain employs TRBV5-6 and TRBJ2-7; 9 positions match TRBD1. The CDR3 is 11 residues long. Trimming removed 7 bases from V and 4 bases from J; junction bases left unmatched: 0. Germline V gene lookup returns CDR1 SGHDT and CDR2 YYEEEE. CDR3 bases: TGTGCCAGCGGACAGGGGTACGAGCAGTACTTC. Translating gives CASGQGYEQYF.

In this sample, this clonotype turned up many times. This CDR3 is CASSRLLAPKGSEQYF. The CDR3 DNA is TGTGCCAGCAGCCGGCTACTAGCGCCCAAAGGTTCCGAGCAGTACTTC. The gene calls are TRBV14 and TRBJ2-7; 7 bases fit TRBD2. CDR1 SGHDN and CDR2 FVKESK come from the germline V gene. Unmatched junction bases numbered 15, after V lost 4 bases and J lost 6 bases. This CDR3 region has 16 residues.

The table lists this clonotype with a few counts. The rearrangement links TRBV28 to TRBJ1-5; TRBD1 aligns across 8 bases. The junction had 8 bases not matched to a gene; V was cut back by 3 bases and J by 7 bases. The V gene's germline CDR1 is MDHEN and CDR2 SYDVKM. The CDR3 is 15 amino acids. This CDR3 reads CASSFRQGAYQPQHF. CDR3 DNA: TGTGCCAGCAGTTTTCGGCAGGGGGCCTACCAGCCCCAGCATTTT.

The table lists this clonotype with many counts. This chain connects TRBV6-5 to TRBJ2-3; 10 bases fit TRBD2. Germline lookup yields CDR1 MNHEY and CDR2 SVGAGI. Unmatched junction bases numbered 16, after V lost 6 bases and J lost 4 bases. The CDR3 sequence is 18 residues long. Here the CDR3 DNA reads TGTGCCAGCAGGCCGTGGGCTAGCGGGAGTACCCCCCCAGATACGCAGTATTTT. Translation: CASRPWASGSTPPDTQYF.

V gene TRBV10-3 combines with J gene TRBJ2-1; no clear D. V was shortened by 4 bases and J by 6 bases, with 13 bases between the two germline ends. The CDR3 has 14 amino acids. Per the germline V gene, CDR1 is ENHRY and CDR2 is SYGVKD. Written as DNA, the CDR3 is TGTGCCATCAGTGGAGGTGGGGTACTCAATGAGCAGTTCTTC. The encoded protein is CAISGGGVLNEQFF.

This clonotype was seen repeatedly, ten times or more. The V and J genes are TRBV7-3 and TRBJ2-1; D ambiguous. The CDR3 is 14 amino acids. V lost 5 bases and J 8 bases, leaving 16 bases between the germline ends. In germline, CDR1 is SGHTA, CDR2 FQGTGA. For the CDR3, the DNA is TGTGCCAGCAGCCCACGGCCTTATGGATATGAGCAGTTCTTC. It codes for CASSPRPYGYEQFF.

This clonotype occurred many times. This chain uses TRBV6-5 with TRBJ2-2; either TRBD1 or TRBD2 may fit D (5 bases each). Germline V gives CDR1 MNHEY, CDR2 SVGAGI. This CDR3 is 14 amino acids long. V was trimmed by 7 bases and J by 1 base, leaving 10 bases between them. The CDR3 sequence is CASTGTENTGELFF. The CDR3 DNA reads TGTGCCAGCACGGGGACCGAGAACACCGGGGAGCTGTTTTTT.

V gene TRBV4-3 combines with J gene TRBJ2-3; TRBD2 matches 10 bases. With 1 base clipped from V and 6 bases from J, the junction kept 7 bases outside the gene matches. This CDR3 comprises 16 residues. The germline V gene encodes CDR1 LGHNA and CDR2 YSLEER. CDR3 sequence: CASSQAPSGGYDTQYF. The CDR3 DNA is TGCGCCAGCAGCCAAGCCCCTAGCGGGGGCTATGATACGCAGTATTTT.

This chain uses TRBV20-1 with TRBJ2-3, with 9 bases aligning to TRBD2. CDR3 length equals 15 residues. Germline assignment: CDR1 DFQATT and CDR2 SNEGSKA (reference sequence). J gave up 0 bases and V 5 bases, and 6 bases lay outside the gene matches. The CDR3 here is CSAPGLATSTDTQYF. The DNA for the CDR3 is TGCAGTGCTCCCGGACTAGCGACTAGCACAGATACGCAGTATTTT.

V usage is TRBV20-1 and J usage is TRBJ2-3; 10 nucleotides agree with TRBD2. Germline CDR1 DFQATT, CDR2 SNEGSKA (reference sequence). CDR3 length equals 17 residues. The V and J ends lost 1 base and 8 bases, in that order; junction bases with no gene match: 15. CDR3 nucleotide sequence: TGCAGTGCTAGAGGAGATAGCGGGGGGCGGCCGTTAAGTACGCAGTATTTT. As protein: CSARGDSGGRPLSTQYF.

CDR3 in DNA: TGTGCCAGCAGCTCGGACAGACCAGCTTACAATGAGCAGTTCTTC. It is translated as CASSSDRPAYNEQFF. The V call is TRBV7-2, the J call TRBJ2-1; weak D call: TRBD1 (6 bases). Germline CDR1 reads SGHTA; CDR2 reads FQGNSA. With 4 bases removed from V and 4 bases from J, the gap between germline ends came to 14 bases. The CDR3 has 15 residues.

This clonotype was seen repeatedly, ten times or more. The V gene is TRBV6-5, the J gene TRBJ2-7; 7 positions agree with TRBD1. This CDR3 is built from 15 residues. Losses at the gene ends were 3 bases for V and 3 bases for J; bases not matched to a gene: 8. Germline V gene sequence: CDR1 MNHEY, CDR2 SVGAGI. CDR3 DNA: TGTGCCAGCAGTTATCAACAGGGGCAAGGCTACGAGCAGTACTTC. It translates to CASSYQQGQGYEQYF.

This clonotype is large by share. This CDR3 reads CASSFEAGALSSYNEQFF. The CDR3 nucleotides read TGTGCCAGCAGCTTCGAAGCGGGAGCCCTCAGCTCCTACAATGAGCAGTTCTTC. The V gene is TRBV13, the J gene TRBJ2-1; 8 bases agree with TRBD2. CDR3 length equals 18 residues. Germline CDR1 and CDR2: PRHDT and FYEKMQ (reference sequence). With V trimmed by 3 bases and J by 0 bases, 10 bases remained unmatched.

The CDR3 is CASSPTGLYGYTF. CDR3 in DNA: TGTGCCAGCAGCCCGACAGGCCTCTATGGCTACACCTTC. The V and J genes are TRBV3-1 and TRBJ1-2, with D possibly being TRBD1 (6 bases). The germline CDR1 and CDR2 sequences are LGHDT and YNNKEL (reference sequence). Deletions cut 4 bases from V and 4 bases from J, with 10 bases between. The CDR3 sequence is 13 residues long. The whole variable domain, remainder taken from reference TRBV3-1 and TRBJ1-2, is DTAVSQTPKYLVTQMGNDKSIKCEQNLGHDTMYWYKQDSKKFLKIMFSYNNKELIINETVPNRFSPKSPDKAHLNLHINSLELGDSAVYFCASSPTGLYGYTFGSGTRLTVV.

This clonotype is labeled as medium-sized. The rearrangement uses TRBV21-1 and TRBJ1-1. TRBV21-1 is noted as a pseudogene. The CDR3 has 13 residues. CDR3 loop: CASSFDSIAEAFF. In DNA, the CDR3 is TGTGCCAGCAGTTTCGATAGCATCGCTGAAGCTTTCTTT.

The chain has TRBV12-3 or TRBV12-4 and TRBJ2-4; a possible D gene is TRBD2 (7 bases). Trimming took off 6 bases at V and 3 bases at J, with 12 bases between the two ends. The CDR3 is 14 residues long. The DNA of the CDR3 is TGTGCCAGCAGGGCGGGGGCGGTCAAAAACATTCAGTACTTC. Translation: CASRAGAVKNIQYF.

The V gene is TRBV12-3 or TRBV12-4, the J gene TRBJ2-1; no reliable D call. Trimming pared 11 bases from V and 3 bases from J, leaving 14 bases between. The length of the CDR3 is 13 residues. CDR3 nucleotides: TGTGCCGTAATGAGGCCCCTCTACAATGAGCAGTTCTTC. Its protein product is CAVMRPLYNEQFF.

V and J are TRBV20-1 and TRBJ1-1; no firm D call. There are 9 residues in the CDR3. Trimming left V 7 bases short and J 10 bases short, with 10 bases between. Germline V gene data show CDR1 as DFQATT and CDR2 as SNEGSKA (reference sequence). This chain's CDR3 is CSVRRGAFF. The CDR3 bases are TGCAGTGTCCGCCGTGGAGCTTTCTTT.

CDR3 in DNA: TGCGCCAGCAGCACCGGACAGGGCGTAACTAATGAAAAACTGTTTTTT. Translation: CASSTGQGVTNEKLFF. V gene TRBV5-1 combines with J gene TRBJ1-4; the match to TRBD1 covers 8 bases. The CDR3 spans 16 residues. CDR1 SGHRS and CDR2 YFSETQ come from the germline V gene. Trimming removed 4 bases from V and 1 base from J; junction bases left unmatched: 6.